This T cell receptor (beta chain) was profiled in a study of T cell repertoires in cytomegalovirus infection. Study-level information: HLA-B-restricted CMV epitopes that are well studied were used alongside recently identified HLA-C-restricted ones. Public TCR beta signature analysis indicated the presence of both CMV infection and matching HLA type. General study findings and limits: In two of eight donors, the top clonotype was HLA-C-restricted CMV-specific. Carriers of CMV plus the relevant HLA were identified by cumulative public TCR beta family frequency.

This clonotype was found a few times. The antigen remains undetermined. TCRdb reprocessed the reads via MiXCR and lists one record per CDR3 protein. The sample includes roughly 860,000 distinct CDR3 sequences, 30% to 35% of them seen just once. From germline, CDR1 is SEHNR and CDR2 FQNEAQ (reference sequence). Trimming pared 5 bases from V and 7 bases from J, leaving 15 bases between. CDR3 size: 13 residues. The TCR sequence derives from a human donor in good health (CMV status not recorded). Some clones in this sample may be carry-over from other donors' samples. The chain carries TRBV7-9 and TRBJ2-7, with D perhaps being TRBD1 or TRBD2 (6 bases each). Sequenced here: cultured CD8+ T cells from PBMCs, sampled from culture after CMV antigen stimulation. The CDR3 is CASSPGGQGEQYV. In DNA form, the CDR3 reads TGTGCCAGCAGCCCCGGGGGCCAGGGTGAGCAGTACGTC.